This T cell receptor (beta chain) stems from a study of blood T cells in healthy people across ages. Overall study findings and caveats: PBMCs left unsorted prevented a conclusive naive versus antigen-experienced comparison.

CDR3 size: 16 residues. Looked up from germline, CDR1 is SGHVS and CDR2 is FQNEAQ. V lost 4 bases and J 0 bases, leaving 15 bases between the germline ends. The use of a sample-barcoded 5' primer and a J-beta primer mix characterized a second PCR of about 7 to 12 cycles. Carrying 12 random nucleotides, a template-switch adaptor labeled each individual cDNA molecule. TCRdb re-called the 5' RACE reads with MiXCR, one entry per CDR3 protein. The table has under 2 million distinct CDR3 sequences, about 31% seen once. Turning to this clonotype: Its cognate antigen is unknown.

This chain connects TRBV7-8 to TRBJ1-1; perhaps TRBD1 as D (5 bases). This TCR was recovered from a woman aged 30 to 39 in good health. Specimen: blood. CDR3 DNA: TGTGCCAGCAGCTCGGGAGCAGGGCAGATGAACACTGAAGCTTTCTTT. It translates to CASSSGAGQMNTEAFF.